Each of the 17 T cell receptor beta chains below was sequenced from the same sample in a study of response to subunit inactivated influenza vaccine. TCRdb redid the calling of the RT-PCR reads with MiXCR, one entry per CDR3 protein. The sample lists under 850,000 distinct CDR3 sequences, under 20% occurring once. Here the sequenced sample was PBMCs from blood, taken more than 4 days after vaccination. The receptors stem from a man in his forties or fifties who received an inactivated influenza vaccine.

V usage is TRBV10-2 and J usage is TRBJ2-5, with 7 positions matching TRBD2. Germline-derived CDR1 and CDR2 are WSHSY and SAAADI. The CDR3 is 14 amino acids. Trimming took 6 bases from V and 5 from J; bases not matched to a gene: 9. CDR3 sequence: CASRTGGSLETQYF. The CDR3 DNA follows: TGCGCCAGCAGAACGGGGGGAAGCTTGGAGACCCAGTACTTC.

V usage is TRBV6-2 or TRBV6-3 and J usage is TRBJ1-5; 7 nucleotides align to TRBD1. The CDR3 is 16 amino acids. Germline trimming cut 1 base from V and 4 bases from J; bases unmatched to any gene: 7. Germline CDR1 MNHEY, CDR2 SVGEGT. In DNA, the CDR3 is TGTGCCAGCAGTTACTTGGACAGGAGAGAAAATCAGCCCCAGCATTTT. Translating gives CASSYLDRRENQPQHF.

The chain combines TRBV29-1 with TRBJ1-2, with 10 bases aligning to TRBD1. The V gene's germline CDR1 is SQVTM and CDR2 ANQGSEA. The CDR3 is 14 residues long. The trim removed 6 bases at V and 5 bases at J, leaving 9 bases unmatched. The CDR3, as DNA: TGCAGCGTAGATCCGGGACAGGGGACTTATGGCTACACCTTC. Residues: CSVDPGQGTYGYTF.

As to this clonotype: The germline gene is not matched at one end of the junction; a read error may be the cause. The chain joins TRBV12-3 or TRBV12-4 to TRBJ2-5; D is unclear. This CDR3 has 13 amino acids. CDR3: CASSLGSQGTQYF. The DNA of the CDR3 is TGTGCCAGCAGTTTGGGCAGCCAAGGGACCCAGTACTTC.

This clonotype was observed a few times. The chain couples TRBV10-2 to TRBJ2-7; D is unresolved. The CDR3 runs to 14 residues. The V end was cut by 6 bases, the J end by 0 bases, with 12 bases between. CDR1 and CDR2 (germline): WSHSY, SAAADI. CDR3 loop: CASRMAAVSYEQYF. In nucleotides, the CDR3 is TGCGCCAGCAGAATGGCGGCGGTCTCCTACGAGCAGTACTTC.

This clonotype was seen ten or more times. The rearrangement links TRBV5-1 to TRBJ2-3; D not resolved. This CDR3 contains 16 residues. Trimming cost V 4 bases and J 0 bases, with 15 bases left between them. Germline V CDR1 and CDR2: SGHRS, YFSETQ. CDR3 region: CASSPSGTTSTDTQYF. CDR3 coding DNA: TGCGCCAGCAGCCCCTCGGGTACAACTAGCACAGATACGCAGTATTTT. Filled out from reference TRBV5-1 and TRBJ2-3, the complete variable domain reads KAGVTQTPRYLIKTRGQQVTLSCSPISGHRSVSWYQQTPGQGLQFLFEYFSETQRNKGNFPGRFSGRQFSNSRSEMNVSTLELGDSALYLCASSPSGTTSTDTQYFGPGTRLTVL.

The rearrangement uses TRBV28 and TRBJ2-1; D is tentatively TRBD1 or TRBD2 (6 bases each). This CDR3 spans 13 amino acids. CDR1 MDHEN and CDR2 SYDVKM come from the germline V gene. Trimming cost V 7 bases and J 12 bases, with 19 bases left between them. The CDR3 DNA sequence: TGTGCCAGCATCGAGGGGGGTAAGGGAAGGCAGTTCTTC. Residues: CASIEGGKGRQFF.

CDR3: CASSFLAATDTQYF. For the CDR3, the DNA is TGTGCCAGCAGTTTTCTAGCGGCCACAGATACGCAGTATTTT. This chain uses TRBV27 with TRBJ2-3; 7 bases match TRBD2. From germline, CDR1 is MNHEY and CDR2 SMNVEV (reference sequence). Germline trimming cut 3 bases from V and 2 bases from J; bases unmatched to any gene: 2. This CDR3 spans 14 amino acids.

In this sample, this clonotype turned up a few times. CDR3 bases: TGTGCCAGCAGTCCCGGACAGGGGGCGCCCACTGAAGCTTTCTTT. This gives the protein CASSPGQGAPTEAFF. The genes are TRBV12-3 or TRBV12-4 and TRBJ1-1; 11 bases are shared with TRBD1. Trimming at V came to 5 bases and at J to 4 bases, leaving 6 bases not matched to a gene. CDR3 length: 15 amino acids.

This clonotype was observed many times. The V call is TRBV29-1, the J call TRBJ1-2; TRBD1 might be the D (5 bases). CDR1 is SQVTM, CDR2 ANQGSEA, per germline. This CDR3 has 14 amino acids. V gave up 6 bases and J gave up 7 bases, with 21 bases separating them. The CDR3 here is CSVGSAGTVGGYTF. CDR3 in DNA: TGCAGCGTGGGGTCGGCAGGGACCGTAGGTGGCTACACCTTC.

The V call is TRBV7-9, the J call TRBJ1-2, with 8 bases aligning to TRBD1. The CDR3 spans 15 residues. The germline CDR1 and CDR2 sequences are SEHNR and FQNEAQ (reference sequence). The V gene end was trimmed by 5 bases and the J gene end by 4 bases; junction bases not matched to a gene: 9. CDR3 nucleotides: TGTGCCAGCAGCCGACTTGACAGGGGCTCCTATGGCTACACCTTC. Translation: CASSRLDRGSYGYTF.

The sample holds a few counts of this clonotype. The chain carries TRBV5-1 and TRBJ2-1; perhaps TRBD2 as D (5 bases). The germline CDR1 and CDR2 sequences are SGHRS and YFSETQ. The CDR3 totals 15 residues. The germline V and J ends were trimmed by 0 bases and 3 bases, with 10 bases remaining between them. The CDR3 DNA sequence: TGCGCCAGCAGCTTGGACGGAGAGGGCTACAATGAGCAGTTCTTC. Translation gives CASSLDGEGYNEQFF. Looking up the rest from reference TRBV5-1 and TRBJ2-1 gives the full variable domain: KAGVTQTPRYLIKTRGQQVTLSCSPISGHRSVSWYQQTPGQGLQFLFEYFSETQRNKGNFPGRFSGRQFSNSRSEMNVSTLELGDSALYLCASSLDGEGYNEQFFGPGTRLTVL.

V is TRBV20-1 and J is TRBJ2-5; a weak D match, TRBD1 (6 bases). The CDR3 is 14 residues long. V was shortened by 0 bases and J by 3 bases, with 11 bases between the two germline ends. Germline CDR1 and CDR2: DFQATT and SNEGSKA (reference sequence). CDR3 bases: TGCAGTGCTAGAGATTTGGACAGTGAAGAGACCCAGTACTTC. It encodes CSARDLDSEETQYF.

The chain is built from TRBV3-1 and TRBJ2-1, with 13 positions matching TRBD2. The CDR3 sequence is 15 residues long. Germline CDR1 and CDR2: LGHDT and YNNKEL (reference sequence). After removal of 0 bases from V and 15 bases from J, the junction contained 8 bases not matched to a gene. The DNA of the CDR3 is TGTGCCAGCAGCCAAGATTTGACTAGCGGGAGGCAGCGGTTCTTC. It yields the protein CASSQDLTSGRQRFF.

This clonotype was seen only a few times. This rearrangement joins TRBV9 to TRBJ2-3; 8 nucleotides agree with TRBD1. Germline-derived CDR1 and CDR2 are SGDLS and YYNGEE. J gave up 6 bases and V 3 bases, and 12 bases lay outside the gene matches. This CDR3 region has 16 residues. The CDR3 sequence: CASSGGDRGVRDTQYF. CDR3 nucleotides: TGTGCCAGCAGCGGCGGAGACAGGGGAGTAAGGGATACGCAGTATTTT.

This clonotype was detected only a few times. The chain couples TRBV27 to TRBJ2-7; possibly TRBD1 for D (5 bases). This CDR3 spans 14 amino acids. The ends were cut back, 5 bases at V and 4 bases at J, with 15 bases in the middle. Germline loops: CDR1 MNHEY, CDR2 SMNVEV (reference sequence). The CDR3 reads CASSPPSGLYEQYF. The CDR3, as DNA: TGTGCCAGCAGTCCGCCGTCAGGGTTATACGAGCAGTACTTC.

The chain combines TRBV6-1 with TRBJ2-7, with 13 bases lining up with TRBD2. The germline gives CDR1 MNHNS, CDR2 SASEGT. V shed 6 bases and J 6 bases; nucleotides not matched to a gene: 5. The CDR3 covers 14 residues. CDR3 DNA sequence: TGTGCCAGCAGCACTAGCGGGGGGGCCCCCGAGCAGTACTTC. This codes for CASSTSGGAPEQYF.